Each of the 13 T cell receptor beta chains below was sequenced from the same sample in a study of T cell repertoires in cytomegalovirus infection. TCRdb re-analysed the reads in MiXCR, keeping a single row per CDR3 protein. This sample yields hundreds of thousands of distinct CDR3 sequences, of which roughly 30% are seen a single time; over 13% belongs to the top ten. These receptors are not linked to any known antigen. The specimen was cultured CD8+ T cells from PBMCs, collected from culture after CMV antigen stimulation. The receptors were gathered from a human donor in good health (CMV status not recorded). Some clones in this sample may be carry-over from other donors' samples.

The CDR3 sequence is CASKGTGDEKLFF. In DNA form, the CDR3 reads TGTGCCAGCAAAGGGACAGGGGACGAAAAACTGTTTTTT. This sequence joins TRBV28 and TRBJ1-4, with 10 bases aligning to TRBD1. J gave up 8 bases and V 7 bases, and 4 bases lay outside the gene matches. Looked up from germline, CDR1 is MDHEN and CDR2 is SYDVKM. The CDR3 covers 13 residues.

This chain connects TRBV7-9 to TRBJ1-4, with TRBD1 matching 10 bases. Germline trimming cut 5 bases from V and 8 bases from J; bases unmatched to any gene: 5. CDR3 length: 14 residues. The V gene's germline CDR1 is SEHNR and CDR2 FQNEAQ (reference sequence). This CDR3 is CASSKTGGKEKLFF. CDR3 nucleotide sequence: TGTGCCAGCAGCAAGACAGGGGGCAAAGAAAAACTGTTTTTT.

The CDR3 DNA is TGTGCCAGTAGTATGCGGACGGAGCGTAACTATGGCTACACCTTC. Amino acids: CASSMRTERNYGYTF. The rearrangement uses TRBV19 and TRBJ1-2; no definite D call. V lost 3 bases to trimming and J lost 1 base, with 12 bases between them. The CDR3 runs 15 residues. CDR1 is LNHDA, CDR2 SQIVND, per germline (reference sequence). Using reference TRBV19 and TRBJ1-2 for the parts outside the CDR3, the full variable domain is DGGITQSPKYLFRKEGQNVTLSCEQNLNHDAMYWYRQDPGQGLRLIYYSQIVNDFQKGDIAEGYSVSREKKESFPLTVTSAQKNPTAFYLCASSMRTERNYGYTFGSGTRLTVV.

The CDR3 region has the DNA TGTGCCATCAGTGACTCGGCAGGAGGAGGATATGGCTACACCTTC. Its protein product is CAISDSAGGGYGYTF. The chain is built from TRBV10-3 and TRBJ1-2; D not resolved. The CDR3 contains 15 residues. The germline CDR1 and CDR2 sequences are ENHRY and SYGVKD. The ends were cut back, 3 bases at V and 5 bases at J, with 16 bases in the middle.

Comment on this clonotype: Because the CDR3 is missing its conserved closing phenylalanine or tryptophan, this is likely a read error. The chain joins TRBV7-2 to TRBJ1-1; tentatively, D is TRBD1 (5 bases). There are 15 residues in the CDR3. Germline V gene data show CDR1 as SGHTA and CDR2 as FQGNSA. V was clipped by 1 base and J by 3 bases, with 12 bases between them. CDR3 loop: CASSLGWGADTEAFL. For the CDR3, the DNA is TGTGCCAGCAGCTTAGGTTGGGGCGCGGACACTGAAGCTTTCTTA.

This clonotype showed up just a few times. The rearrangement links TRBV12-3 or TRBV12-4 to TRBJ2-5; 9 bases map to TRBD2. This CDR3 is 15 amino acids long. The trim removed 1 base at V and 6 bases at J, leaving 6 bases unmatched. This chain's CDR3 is CASSLGGGAGKTQYF. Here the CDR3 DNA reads TGTGCCAGCAGTTTAGGCGGGGGGGCCGGTAAGACCCAGTACTTC.

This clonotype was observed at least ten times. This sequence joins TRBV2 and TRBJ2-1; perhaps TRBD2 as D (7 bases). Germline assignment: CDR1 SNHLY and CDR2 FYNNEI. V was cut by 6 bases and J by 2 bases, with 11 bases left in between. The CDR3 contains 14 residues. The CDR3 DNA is TGTGCCAGCAGCGGGGGGCCCACCTACAATGAGCAGTTCTTC. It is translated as CASSGGPTYNEQFF.

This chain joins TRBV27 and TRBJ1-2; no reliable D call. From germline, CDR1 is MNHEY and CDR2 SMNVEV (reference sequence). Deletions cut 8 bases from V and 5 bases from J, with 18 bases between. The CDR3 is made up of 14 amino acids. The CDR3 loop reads CASCRAGSWYGYTF. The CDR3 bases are TGTGCCAGCTGCCGGGCTGGGTCGTGGTATGGCTACACCTTC.

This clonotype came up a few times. The CDR3 loop is CASSYGAGGVETQYF. CDR3 nucleotide sequence: TGTGCCAGCAGTTACGGCGCGGGGGGAGTGGAGACCCAGTACTTC. V usage is TRBV6-2 or TRBV6-3 and J usage is TRBJ2-5; 8 bases match TRBD2. The germline V gene encodes CDR1 MNHEY and CDR2 SVGEGT. The trim removed 2 bases at V and 5 bases at J, leaving 7 bases unmatched. The CDR3 is 15 residues long.

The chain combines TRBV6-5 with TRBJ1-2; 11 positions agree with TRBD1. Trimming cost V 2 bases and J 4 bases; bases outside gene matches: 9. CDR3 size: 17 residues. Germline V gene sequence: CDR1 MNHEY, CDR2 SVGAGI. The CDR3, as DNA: TGTGCCAGCAGTTACAACGGACAGGGGGCTAGAGGCTATGGCTACACCTTC. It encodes CASSYNGQGARGYGYTF.

The CDR3 protein is CASSSPRLPGDGYGYTF. Here the CDR3 DNA reads TGTGCCAGCAGTTCCCCCCGGCTTCCAGGGGACGGCTATGGCTACACCTTC. The rearrangement links TRBV28 to TRBJ1-2; maybe TRBD1 (6 bases). Germline lookup yields CDR1 MDHEN and CDR2 SYDVKM. V was trimmed by 4 bases and J by 4 bases, leaving 22 bases between them. This CDR3 contains 17 residues.

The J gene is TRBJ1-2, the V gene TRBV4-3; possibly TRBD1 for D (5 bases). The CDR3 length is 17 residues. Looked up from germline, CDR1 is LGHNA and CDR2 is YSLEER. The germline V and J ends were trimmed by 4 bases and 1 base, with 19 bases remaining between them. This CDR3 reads CASSPRDSWGGNYGYTF. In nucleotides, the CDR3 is TGCGCCAGCAGCCCTCGGGACTCCTGGGGGGGTAACTATGGCTACACCTTC.

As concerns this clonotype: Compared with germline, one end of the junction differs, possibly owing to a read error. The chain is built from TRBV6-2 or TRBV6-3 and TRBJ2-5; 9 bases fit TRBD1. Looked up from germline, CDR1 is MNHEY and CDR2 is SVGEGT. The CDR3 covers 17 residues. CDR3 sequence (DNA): TGTACCAGCAGTTACTCAACTCGGACAGGGGAGCAAGAGACCCAGTACTTC. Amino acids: CTSSYSTRTGEQETQYF.